This T cell receptor (beta chain) appears in the sequencing data of a study of T cells in Graves' hyperthyroidism and ophthalmopathy. PBMCs stemmed from 10 ml fresh peripheral blood. Amplified TCR beta CDR3 regions derived from RNA transcripts. In the first-round RT-PCR of the TCR CDR3, the HTBI primer set was used. MiXCR, run by TCRdb on the multiplex PCR reads, gives a single entry per CDR3 protein. The data show about 640,000 distinct CDR3 sequences, less than 25% seen once. This clonotype was detected many times. Its antigen is still unknown. The germline CDR1 and CDR2 sequences are SNHLY and FYNNEI. This CDR3 is built from 15 residues. V was pared by 2 bases and J by 4 bases, with 12 bases between. Study findings and constraints: Stable hyperthyroidism was told apart from ophthalmopathy by a model built on 13 V-J features.

This TCR derives from a man aged 30 to 45 with Graves' ophthalmopathy. The sample was blood. This chain uses TRBV2 with TRBJ1-5; D is uncertain. For the CDR3, the DNA is TGTGCCAGCAGTGAACTGGCAGGTCCTAATCAGCCCCAGCATTTT. Translating it yields CASSELAGPNQPQHF.